Listed below are T cell receptor beta chains from one sample, sequenced in a study of T cell responses to AZD1222 COVID-19 vaccine. The protocol was immunoSEQ multiplex PCR, while the TCRdb copy is restricted to in-frame clones and leaves out a portion. The repertoire holds roughly 150,000 clones, with around 92% as singletons. Sequenced material: peripheral blood, taken on day 0 of AZD1222 vaccination. The source of these receptors is an adult in good health. CDR3s include the opening cysteine and the closing phenylalanine or tryptophan. The order of the fields is D gene, J gene, clone size, V gene, CDR3 protein, CDR3 DNA. The D gene is left open where the match is weak. Rows may omit the clone size; those that give it use once, few, many or a size class.

d_call: TRBD1
j_call: TRBJ1-1
clone_size: NA
v_call: TRBV18
cdr3_aa: CASSPGTGEAFF
cdr3_nt: TGTGCCAGCTCACCAGGGACAGGGGAAGCTTTCTTT

d_call: NA
j_call: TRBJ1-6
clone_size: once
v_call: TRBV4-1
cdr3_aa: CASSQGRQGKKISPLHF
cdr3_nt: TGCGCCAGCAGCCAAGGCCGTCAGGGGAAAAAGATTTCACCCCTCCACTTT

d_call: TRBD1
j_call: TRBJ2-3
clone_size: few
v_call: TRBV6-4
cdr3_aa: CASSDSKGQGHTDTQYF
cdr3_nt: TGTGCCAGCAGTGACTCGAAGGGACAGGGCCACACAGATACGCAGTATTTT

d_call: NA
j_call: TRBJ1-5
clone_size: NA
v_call: TRBV12-3/TRBV12-4
cdr3_aa: CASGTGFREPQHF
cdr3_nt: TGTGCCAGCGGAACCGGGTTTAGGGAGCCCCAGCATTTT

d_call: NA
j_call: TRBJ1-5
clone_size: NA
v_call: TRBV9
cdr3_aa: CASSVSGSNQPQHF
cdr3_nt: TGTGCCAGCAGCGTATCAGGGAGCAATCAGCCCCAGCATTTT

d_call: NA
j_call: TRBJ2-4
clone_size: NA
v_call: TRBV5-4
cdr3_aa: CASSLSFGRGNIQYF
cdr3_nt: TGTGCCAGCAGCTTGAGTTTCGGGAGAGGGAACATTCAGTACTTC

d_call: NA
j_call: TRBJ2-5
clone_size: NA
v_call: TRBV6-2/TRBV6-3
cdr3_aa: CASSYRGIRNPSTQYF
cdr3_nt: TGTGCCAGCAGTTACCGAGGGATAAGGAACCCGTCGACCCAGTACTTC

d_call: NA
j_call: TRBJ1-5
clone_size: NA
v_call: TRBV19
cdr3_aa: CASSISGNQPQHF
cdr3_nt: TGTGCCAGTAGTATATCGGGGAATCAGCCCCAGCATTTT

d_call: NA
j_call: TRBJ2-1
clone_size: NA
v_call: TRBV27
cdr3_aa: CASSTPLRGVVNEQFF
cdr3_nt: TGTGCCAGCAGTACCCCTTTAAGGGGGGTTGTCAATGAGCAGTTCTTC

d_call: NA
j_call: TRBJ1-5
clone_size: once
v_call: TRBV5-6
cdr3_aa: CASSLEGNYQPQHF
cdr3_nt: TGTGCCAGCAGCTTGGAGGGTAATTATCAGCCCCAGCATTTT

d_call: TRBD2
j_call: TRBJ2-1
clone_size: NA
v_call: TRBV7-2
cdr3_aa: CASSLWSQRGAREQFF
cdr3_nt: TGTGCCAGCAGCTTATGGTCGCAGCGGGGGGCTCGTGAGCAGTTCTTC

d_call: NA
j_call: TRBJ1-2
clone_size: NA
v_call: TRBV29-1
cdr3_aa: CSTSGGANYGYTF
cdr3_nt: TGCAGCACGTCGGGGGGGGCTAACTATGGCTACACCTTC

d_call: NA
j_call: TRBJ2-4
clone_size: NA
v_call: TRBV7-2
cdr3_aa: CASSLEFRNIQYF
cdr3_nt: TGTGCCAGCAGCTTAGAGTTCCGGAACATTCAGTACTTC

d_call: TRBD1
j_call: TRBJ1-2
clone_size: once
v_call: TRBV5-6
cdr3_aa: CASSPTDRGDGYTF
cdr3_nt: TGTGCCAGCAGCCCGACTGACAGGGGAGATGGCTACACCTTC

d_call: NA
j_call: TRBJ1-1
clone_size: NA
v_call: TRBV2
cdr3_aa: CASSQMGAEAFF
cdr3_nt: TGTGCCAGCAGCCAGATGGGGGCGGAAGCTTTCTTT

d_call: NA
j_call: TRBJ2-7
clone_size: NA
v_call: TRBV10-2
cdr3_aa: CASRQGPYEQYF
cdr3_nt: TGCGCCAGCAGACAGGGTCCCTACGAGCAGTACTTC

d_call: TRBD2
j_call: TRBJ2-3
clone_size: NA
v_call: TRBV18
cdr3_aa: CASALTRTSGRGAPDTQYF
cdr3_nt: TGTGCCAGCGCCTTGACGAGGACTAGCGGGAGAGGGGCCCCAGATACGCAGTATTTT

d_call: NA
j_call: TRBJ2-7
clone_size: NA
v_call: TRBV5-1
cdr3_aa: CASSSGQQGGWFEQYF
cdr3_nt: TGCGCCAGCAGCTCGGGACAACAGGGTGGCTGGTTCGAGCAGTACTTC

d_call: NA
j_call: TRBJ2-3
clone_size: few
v_call: TRBV4-2
cdr3_aa: CASSQGLADTQYF
cdr3_nt: TGTGCCAGCAGCCAAGGCCTAGCAGATACGCAGTATTTT

d_call: TRBD2
j_call: TRBJ2-3
clone_size: NA
v_call: TRBV10-3
cdr3_aa: CAASSGGVDTQYF
cdr3_nt: TGTGCCGCCTCTAGCGGGGGTGTGGATACGCAGTATTTT

d_call: TRBD2
j_call: TRBJ2-1
clone_size: NA
v_call: TRBV5-1
cdr3_aa: CASSLSGRADHEQFF
cdr3_nt: TGCGCCAGCAGCCTAAGCGGGAGGGCCGACCATGAGCAGTTCTTC

d_call: TRBD2
j_call: TRBJ2-3
clone_size: NA
v_call: TRBV7-3
cdr3_aa: CASGTSATDTQYF
cdr3_nt: TGTGCCAGCGGGACTAGTGCCACAGATACGCAGTATTTT

d_call: TRBD1
j_call: TRBJ1-3
clone_size: NA
v_call: TRBV27
cdr3_aa: CASRSPGQGVENTIYF
cdr3_nt: TGTGCCAGCAGGTCGCCTGGACAGGGGGTGGAAAACACCATATATTTT

d_call: NA
j_call: TRBJ1-1
clone_size: NA
v_call: TRBV12-2
cdr3_aa: CASRFRGGDTEAFF
cdr3_nt: TGTGCAAGTCGTTTTAGGGGTGGTGACACTGAAGCTTTCTTT

d_call: TRBD1
j_call: TRBJ1-6
clone_size: NA
v_call: TRBV25-1
cdr3_aa: CASSDREASPLHF
cdr3_nt: TGTGCCAGCAGCGACAGGGAGGCTTCACCCCTCCACTTT

d_call: NA
j_call: TRBJ1-5
clone_size: few
v_call: TRBV20-1
cdr3_aa: CSASVIASNQPQHF
cdr3_nt: TGCAGTGCTAGTGTCATCGCTAGCAATCAGCCCCAGCATTTT

d_call: NA
j_call: TRBJ2-7
clone_size: NA
v_call: TRBV2
cdr3_aa: CASEGGMDVGEQYF
cdr3_nt: TGTGCCTCGGAGGGGGGTATGGATGTCGGCGAGCAGTACTTC

d_call: NA
j_call: TRBJ2-1
clone_size: NA
v_call: TRBV6-4
cdr3_aa: CASSDSAQFEYNEQFF
cdr3_nt: TGTGCCAGCAGTGACTCCGCGCAGTTTGAATACAATGAGCAGTTCTTC

d_call: TRBD2
j_call: TRBJ2-7
clone_size: NA
v_call: TRBV9
cdr3_aa: CASSVYIVAGGYF
cdr3_nt: TGTGCCAGCAGCGTATATATCGTAGCGGGAGGGTACTTC

d_call: TRBD2
j_call: TRBJ2-2
clone_size: NA
v_call: TRBV2
cdr3_aa: CASGPGLVRELFF
cdr3_nt: TGTGCCAGCGGACCAGGACTAGTAAGGGAGCTGTTTTTT

d_call: NA
j_call: TRBJ2-7
clone_size: NA
v_call: TRBV19
cdr3_aa: CASSTGFPPYEQYF
cdr3_nt: TGTGCCAGTAGTACGGGGTTCCCCCCCTACGAGCAGTACTTC

d_call: NA
j_call: TRBJ2-1
clone_size: NA
v_call: TRBV6-6
cdr3_aa: CASSGDSPRPQFF
cdr3_nt: TGTGCCAGCAGTGGCGACAGTCCCCGACCCCAGTTCTTC

d_call: NA
j_call: TRBJ2-3
clone_size: NA
v_call: TRBV5-1
cdr3_aa: CASSPAFGGAHRTDTQYF
cdr3_nt: TGCGCCAGCAGCCCCGCCTTTGGCGGGGCTCATAGAACAGATACGCAGTATTTT

d_call: NA
j_call: TRBJ1-2
clone_size: NA
v_call: TRBV21-1
cdr3_aa: CASSKNGDRGKANYGYTF
cdr3_nt: TGTGCCAGCAGCAAAAATGGGGACAGGGGCAAGGCTAACTATGGCTACACCTTC

d_call: TRBD1
j_call: TRBJ2-7
clone_size: NA
v_call: TRBV2
cdr3_aa: CASSSDRVREQYF
cdr3_nt: TGTGCCAGCAGCTCAGACAGGGTTCGGGAGCAGTACTTC

d_call: NA
j_call: TRBJ2-2
clone_size: NA
v_call: TRBV4-1
cdr3_aa: CASSPTTANTGELFF
cdr3_nt: TGCGCCAGCAGCCCGACCACCGCGAACACCGGGGAGCTGTTTTTT

d_call: NA
j_call: TRBJ1-4
clone_size: once
v_call: TRBV3-1/TRBV3-2
cdr3_aa: CASSPVGAGNEKLFF
cdr3_nt: TGTGCCAGCAGCCCCGTTGGGGCAGGGAATGAAAAACTGTTTTTT

d_call: NA
j_call: TRBJ1-4
clone_size: NA
v_call: TRBV7-9
cdr3_aa: CASSLDAGRGNEKLFF
cdr3_nt: TGTGCCAGCAGCTTAGATGCTGGACGCGGGAATGAAAAACTGTTTTTT

d_call: TRBD1
j_call: TRBJ1-2
clone_size: NA
v_call: TRBV27
cdr3_aa: CASPTGDRGQNTNYGYTF
cdr3_nt: TGTGCCAGCCCAACCGGTGACAGGGGGCAGAATACTAACTATGGCTACACCTTC

d_call: TRBD2
j_call: TRBJ2-5
clone_size: NA
v_call: TRBV4-2
cdr3_aa: CASSQRGQTSGRDQETQYF
cdr3_nt: TGTGCCAGCAGCCAACGGGGCCAAACTAGCGGGAGGGATCAAGAGACCCAGTACTTC

d_call: NA
j_call: TRBJ2-3
clone_size: NA
v_call: TRBV11-2
cdr3_aa: CASSLAVDTQYF
cdr3_nt: TGTGCCAGCAGCTTAGCTGTAGATACGCAGTATTTT

d_call: TRBD1
j_call: TRBJ1-6
clone_size: few
v_call: TRBV5-8
cdr3_aa: CASSRDRGNYNSPLHF
cdr3_nt: TGTGCCAGCAGCCGGGACAGGGGAAACTATAATTCACCCCTCCACTTT

d_call: TRBD1
j_call: TRBJ2-3
clone_size: NA
v_call: TRBV9
cdr3_aa: CASSGGQGPRRDTQYF
cdr3_nt: TGTGCCAGCAGCGGCGGACAGGGCCCGCGGAGAGATACGCAGTATTTT

d_call: NA
j_call: TRBJ1-1
clone_size: NA
v_call: TRBV20-1
cdr3_aa: CSAAFGPGAFF
cdr3_nt: TGCAGTGCTGCATTTGGCCCAGGGGCTTTCTTT

d_call: TRBD1
j_call: TRBJ1-4
clone_size: NA
v_call: TRBV6-5
cdr3_aa: CASRLGQSNEKLFF
cdr3_nt: TGTGCCAGCAGATTGGGACAGAGTAATGAAAAACTGTTTTTT

d_call: TRBD1
j_call: TRBJ2-1
clone_size: once
v_call: TRBV7-9
cdr3_aa: CASSLRGGGYNEQFF
cdr3_nt: TGTGCCAGCAGCTTGCGAGGGGGCGGGTACAATGAGCAGTTCTTC

d_call: NA
j_call: TRBJ2-1
clone_size: NA
v_call: TRBV19
cdr3_aa: CASIGRGSYNEQFF
cdr3_nt: TGTGCCAGTATAGGGCGGGGTTCTTACAATGAGCAGTTCTTC

d_call: NA
j_call: TRBJ2-7
clone_size: once
v_call: TRBV21-1
cdr3_aa: CASSKARREVRSEQYF
cdr3_nt: TGTGCCAGCAGCAAAGCGCGGCGGGAGGTTCGCAGCGAGCAGTACTTC

d_call: TRBD2
j_call: TRBJ2-1
clone_size: NA
v_call: TRBV5-4
cdr3_aa: CASSYSGGAALGQFF
cdr3_nt: TGTGCCAGCAGCTATAGCGGGGGGGCCGCGCTCGGGCAGTTCTTC

d_call: NA
j_call: TRBJ1-3
clone_size: NA
v_call: TRBV27
cdr3_aa: CASRPTGSGNTIYF
cdr3_nt: TGTGCCAGCAGGCCTACAGGGTCTGGAAACACCATATATTTT

d_call: NA
j_call: TRBJ2-7
clone_size: NA
v_call: TRBV2
cdr3_aa: CASRRGLSSYEQYF
cdr3_nt: TGTGCCAGCAGACGGGGCCTGAGCTCCTACGAGCAGTACTTC

d_call: TRBD2
j_call: TRBJ2-1
clone_size: NA
v_call: TRBV10-2
cdr3_aa: CASLAGGKNEQFF
cdr3_nt: TGCGCCAGCCTAGCGGGAGGCAAAAATGAGCAGTTCTTC

d_call: NA
j_call: TRBJ1-1
clone_size: NA
v_call: TRBV5-6
cdr3_aa: CASSLAYTEAFF
cdr3_nt: TGTGCCAGCAGCTTGGCTTACACTGAAGCTTTCTTT

d_call: NA
j_call: TRBJ2-1
clone_size: few
v_call: TRBV7-9
cdr3_aa: CASSPARGASYNEQFF
cdr3_nt: TGTGCCAGCAGCCCGGCCCGGGGGGCCTCCTACAATGAGCAGTTCTTC

d_call: NA
j_call: TRBJ1-3
clone_size: NA
v_call: TRBV4-2
cdr3_aa: CASSPTGGITGNTIYF
cdr3_nt: TGTGCCAGCAGCCCGACGGGGGGGATCACTGGAAACACCATATATTTT

d_call: NA
j_call: TRBJ2-1
clone_size: NA
v_call: TRBV14
cdr3_aa: CASSLTYEQFF
cdr3_nt: TGTGCCAGCAGCCTAACGTATGAGCAGTTCTTC

d_call: NA
j_call: TRBJ2-5
clone_size: once
v_call: TRBV18
cdr3_aa: CASSPPQETQYF
cdr3_nt: TGTGCCAGCTCACCACCCCAAGAGACCCAGTACTTC

d_call: NA
j_call: TRBJ1-4
clone_size: NA
v_call: TRBV12-3/TRBV12-4
cdr3_aa: CASRAGVEKLFF
cdr3_nt: TGTGCCAGCCGGGCAGGGGTTGAAAAACTGTTTTTT

d_call: NA
j_call: TRBJ1-1
clone_size: NA
v_call: TRBV10-3
cdr3_aa: CAISPEPMNTEAFF
cdr3_nt: TGTGCCATCAGTCCCGAACCCATGAACACTGAAGCTTTCTTT

d_call: NA
j_call: TRBJ1-5
clone_size: NA
v_call: TRBV2
cdr3_aa: CASRPGGNQPQHF
cdr3_nt: TGTGCCAGCAGGCCGGGGGGCAATCAGCCCCAGCATTTT